The present T cell receptor (beta chain) was sequenced within a study of T cell changes during pregnancy in multiple sclerosis. The protocol was immunoSEQ multiplex PCR, while the TCRdb copy is restricted to in-frame clones and leaves out a portion. The repertoire holds about 70,000 clones, with around 90% as singletons. Germline lookup yields CDR1 MNHEY and CDR2 SVGAGI. J was trimmed by 4 bases and V by 4 bases; bases with no gene match: 6. The CDR3 consists of 16 residues. V usage is TRBV6-5 and J usage is TRBJ2-3; 12 nucleotides line up with TRBD2. The sequence derives from a female donor with multiple sclerosis, enrolled in a pregnancy study. The source was peripheral blood, collected in the third trimester of pregnancy. The CDR3 nucleotides are TGTGCCAGCAGTTCCCTAGCGGGAGGGCCCCCAGATACGCAGTATTTT. Protein: CASSSLAGGPPDTQYF.